One T cell receptor beta chain is described in this entry. Vbeta (60) and Jbeta (13) primers were used in the PCR. Clones were sequenced by immunoSEQ multiplex PCR, and TCRdb holds only the in-frame ones, with some missing. The sample carries approximately 190,000 clones, 82% recorded once. This sample is part of a study of cytomegalovirus exposure and HLA in healthy donors. Per the germline V gene, CDR1 is MNHNS and CDR2 is SASEGT. The CDR3 consists of 16 residues. Germline trimming cut 4 bases from V and 1 base from J; bases unmatched to any gene: 9. The sequencing sample was made of PBMCs. The chain has TRBV6-1 and TRBJ1-1, with 7 positions matching TRBD1. The clonotype originates from a woman aged 50 to 60 in good health and CMV-seropositive. The CDR3 loop is CASSARQGGGNTEAFF. The CDR3 region has the DNA TGTGCCAGCAGTGCCCGACAGGGAGGTGGGAACACTGAAGCTTTCTTT.